Listed below are T cell receptor beta chains from one sample, sequenced in a study of monozygotic twins with inflammatory bowel disease. Using the 5' RACE reads, TCRdb records one entry per CDR3 protein without DNA. The sample has approximately 400,000 distinct CDR3 sequences, and its top ten clones hold around 2.4%. Specimen: blood. Receptor source: a human donor with ulcerative colitis or Crohn's disease, or a healthy co-twin of an affected twin (not recorded which). Each CDR3 is given with its conserved first and last residue.

j_call: TRBJ2-1
v_call: TRBV5-4
cdr3_aa: CASSWDRVVNEQFF

j_call: TRBJ2-3
v_call: TRBV6-5
cdr3_aa: CASSYSIPAGGADTQYF

j_call: TRBJ1-2
v_call: TRBV6-2/TRBV6-3
cdr3_aa: CASWTPALNYGYTF

j_call: TRBJ2-7
v_call: TRBV18
cdr3_aa: CASSRGDRVSEQYF

j_call: TRBJ2-7
v_call: TRBV25-1
cdr3_aa: CASSESPSREQYF

j_call: TRBJ2-3
v_call: TRBV5-1
cdr3_aa: CASSLGGTSGADTQYF

j_call: TRBJ2-4
v_call: TRBV18
cdr3_aa: CASSPDLTSGSWFSGNIQYF

j_call: TRBJ2-2
v_call: TRBV7-6
cdr3_aa: CASVGEGTGELFF

j_call: TRBJ2-2
v_call: TRBV5-1
cdr3_aa: CASSWTSAGAGTGELFF

j_call: TRBJ2-7
v_call: TRBV28
cdr3_aa: CASSFGVRLSSYEQYF

j_call: TRBJ1-2
v_call: TRBV2
cdr3_aa: CASSETGTSYGYTF

j_call: TRBJ1-2
v_call: TRBV27
cdr3_aa: CASTTRQGSSGYTF

j_call: TRBJ1-3
v_call: TRBV5-5
cdr3_aa: CASSFSLSSGNTIYF

j_call: TRBJ1-5
v_call: TRBV6-5
cdr3_aa: CASRDRGNSPQHF

j_call: TRBJ2-1
v_call: TRBV24-1
cdr3_aa: CATADRGNNEQFF

j_call: TRBJ2-1
v_call: TRBV7-6
cdr3_aa: CASSPSEHEQFF

j_call: TRBJ2-3
v_call: TRBV7-6
cdr3_aa: CASSRILKDTQYF

j_call: TRBJ1-6
v_call: TRBV2
cdr3_aa: CASSADYNSPLHF

j_call: TRBJ2-1
v_call: TRBV20-1
cdr3_aa: CSAISGLRGEQFF

j_call: TRBJ2-5
v_call: TRBV27
cdr3_aa: CASSFRGGYQETQYF

j_call: TRBJ2-1
v_call: TRBV28
cdr3_aa: CASRGDRVSNEQFF

j_call: TRBJ2-7
v_call: TRBV5-1
cdr3_aa: CASSARLASTYEQYF

j_call: TRBJ1-1
v_call: TRBV12-3/TRBV12-4
cdr3_aa: CASSSDSNLNTEAFF

j_call: TRBJ2-6
v_call: TRBV6-1
cdr3_aa: CASRGTSGANVLTF

j_call: TRBJ1-1
v_call: TRBV9
cdr3_aa: CASSARTGRWSEAFF

j_call: TRBJ1-2
v_call: TRBV5-1
cdr3_aa: CASTQGWGPNYGYTF

j_call: TRBJ2-1
v_call: TRBV14
cdr3_aa: CASSQFSGSGQFF

j_call: TRBJ2-3
v_call: TRBV4-2
cdr3_aa: CASSQVGGGLSDTQYF

j_call: TRBJ1-1
v_call: TRBV20-1
cdr3_aa: CSAGGGSRRNTEAFF

j_call: TRBJ2-3
v_call: TRBV9
cdr3_aa: CASSVRDRDTDTQYF

j_call: TRBJ1-2
v_call: TRBV6-5
cdr3_aa: CASSYGLIYGYTF

j_call: TRBJ1-2
v_call: TRBV10-3
cdr3_aa: CAINRGWGYTF

j_call: TRBJ1-1
v_call: TRBV2
cdr3_aa: CASTRTGGNTEAFF

j_call: TRBJ2-3
v_call: TRBV5-1
cdr3_aa: CASSFMATDTQYF

j_call: TRBJ2-3
v_call: TRBV7-2
cdr3_aa: CASSLAGGAGSRSTDTQYF

j_call: TRBJ2-1
v_call: TRBV11-3
cdr3_aa: CASSLYRVSWTGRSYNEQFF

j_call: TRBJ1-1
v_call: TRBV20-1
cdr3_aa: CSARDVVRGPTEAFF

j_call: TRBJ2-1
v_call: TRBV11-2
cdr3_aa: CASSLEVSSYNEQFF

j_call: TRBJ2-1
v_call: TRBV5-1
cdr3_aa: CASSLTLAGGYNEQFF

j_call: TRBJ2-1
v_call: TRBV4-2
cdr3_aa: CASSQDHVVNEQFF

j_call: TRBJ1-5
v_call: TRBV4-3
cdr3_aa: CASSQGGYQPQHF

j_call: TRBJ2-7
v_call: TRBV10-3
cdr3_aa: CAISESRTGSPQYF

j_call: TRBJ1-4
v_call: TRBV7-9
cdr3_aa: CASSLLRDNEKLFF

j_call: TRBJ2-4
v_call: TRBV7-2
cdr3_aa: CASRTDRAGNIQYF

j_call: TRBJ1-6
v_call: TRBV13
cdr3_aa: CASSSGPGNSPLHF

j_call: TRBJ2-4
v_call: TRBV5-1
cdr3_aa: CASSWGEAKKNIQYF

j_call: TRBJ1-3
v_call: TRBV12-3/TRBV12-4
cdr3_aa: CASSSGHGNTIYF

j_call: TRBJ2-3
v_call: TRBV7-6
cdr3_aa: CASSPRLAGGTDTQYF

j_call: TRBJ2-3
v_call: TRBV5-4
cdr3_aa: CASSIGQTNTDTQYF

j_call: TRBJ1-6
v_call: TRBV5-5
cdr3_aa: CASSLVVGGSDSPLHF

j_call: TRBJ1-4
v_call: TRBV5-1
cdr3_aa: CASSLGTGRDEKLFF

j_call: TRBJ2-1
v_call: TRBV11-2
cdr3_aa: CASSLVVGQVGEQFF

j_call: TRBJ2-2
v_call: TRBV29-1
cdr3_aa: CSAQGGSTGELFF

j_call: TRBJ1-2
v_call: TRBV9
cdr3_aa: CASSVLGQGSTYGYTF

j_call: TRBJ1-2
v_call: TRBV5-1
cdr3_aa: CASSLGVGDYGYTF

j_call: TRBJ2-3
v_call: TRBV7-2
cdr3_aa: CASSDTGGGISTDTQYF

j_call: TRBJ1-5
v_call: TRBV5-5
cdr3_aa: CASTPRAGSNQPQHF